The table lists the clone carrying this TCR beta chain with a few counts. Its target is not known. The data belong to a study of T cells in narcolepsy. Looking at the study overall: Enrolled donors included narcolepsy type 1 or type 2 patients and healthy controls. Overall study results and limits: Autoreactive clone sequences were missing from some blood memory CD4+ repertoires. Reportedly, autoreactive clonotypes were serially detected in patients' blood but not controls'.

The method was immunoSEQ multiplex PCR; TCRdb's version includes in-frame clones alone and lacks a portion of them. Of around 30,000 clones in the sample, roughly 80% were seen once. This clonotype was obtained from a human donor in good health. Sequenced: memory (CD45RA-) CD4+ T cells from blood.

The CDR3, as DNA: TGTGCCAGCAGCTTAACCCCGGGACTACCCCTTGAGCAGTTCTTC. Its protein is CASSLTPGLPLEQFF. V gene TRBV11-2 combines with J gene TRBJ2-1, with TRBD2 identical over 7 bases. The germline CDR1 and CDR2 sequences are SGHAT and FQNNGV. V trimming: 2 bases; J trimming: 9 bases; junction bases outside the gene matches: 10. This CDR3 comprises 15 residues.